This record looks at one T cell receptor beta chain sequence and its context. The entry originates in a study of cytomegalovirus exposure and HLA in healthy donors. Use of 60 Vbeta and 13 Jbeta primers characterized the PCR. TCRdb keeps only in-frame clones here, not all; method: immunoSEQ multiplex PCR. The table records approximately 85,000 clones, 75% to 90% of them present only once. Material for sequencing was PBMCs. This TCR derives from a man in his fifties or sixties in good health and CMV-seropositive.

CDR3 DNA sequence: TGTGCCACAAGGAGAAGTTGGGAGATCTACGAGCAGTACTTC. Protein product: CATRRSWEIYEQYF. The chain has TRBV10-3 and TRBJ2-7, with D possibly being TRBD2 (5 bases). Germline loops: CDR1 ENHRY, CDR2 SYGVKD. Trimming shortened V by 10 bases and J by 3 bases, and 19 bases separated the two germline ends. The CDR3 length is 14 residues.